This TCR beta chain was documented in a study of cytomegalovirus exposure and HLA in healthy donors. Study-wide findings and caveats: Earlier findings revealed that most TCR beta V segments proved productive either about 90% or about 30% of the time.

Primers for the PCR totalled 60 Vbeta and 13 Jbeta. Sequenced by immunoSEQ multiplex PCR; TCRdb stores in-frame clones only, minus some. The data show 280,000 or so clones, with roughly 89% seen just once and roughly 2% held by the top ten. The CDR3 length is 12 residues. The germline V gene encodes CDR1 SGHTA and CDR2 FQGNSA. Trimming removed 5 bases at V and 4 bases at J, with 9 bases between. Worth noting for this clone: Its antigen is not identified.

This TCR derives from a woman aged 18-35 years in good health and CMV-seronegative. The sequencing sample was made of PBMCs. The chain carries TRBV7-2 and TRBJ2-7; D is ambiguous. This CDR3 is CASSPERYEQYF. The DNA of the CDR3 is TGTGCCAGCAGCCCAGAGCGATACGAGCAGTACTTC.